Listed here are 23 T cell receptor beta chains from one sample, sequenced in a study of CD8+CD57+ T cells in acquired aplastic anemia. TCR beta VDJ combinations and CDR3 sequences were profiled from genomic DNA. From the reads, TCRdb called clonotypes with MiXCR, one entry per CDR3 protein. The sample yields under 350,000 distinct CDR3 sequences, around 60% seen once. The material sequenced was sorted CD4+, CD8+, or CD8+CD57+ T cells (not recorded which) from PBMCs. The origin of the receptors is a human donor with severe aplastic anemia or a healthy control (not recorded which).

This chain uses TRBV20-1 with TRBJ1-1, with TRBD1 as a possible D gene (6 bases). Germline values: CDR1 DFQATT, CDR2 SNEGSKA (reference sequence). The ends were cut back, 0 bases at V and 3 bases at J, with 11 bases in the middle. This CDR3 region has 14 residues. CDR3: CSARDFRGHTEAFF. As DNA, the CDR3 is TGCAGTGCTAGAGATTTCCGGGGGCACACTGAAGCTTTCTTT.

This clonotype appeared a few times. The chain has TRBV7-3 and TRBJ2-7; D might be TRBD1 (5 bases). The length of the CDR3 is 13 residues. Germline CDR1 SGHTA, CDR2 FQGTGA. V lost 3 bases and J lost 1, with 7 bases in between. The CDR3, as DNA: TGTGCCAGCAGCTTTAGGGGTTCCTACGAGCAGTACTTC. Translated, it gives CASSFRGSYEQYF. The whole variable domain, remainder taken from reference TRBV7-3 and TRBJ2-7, is GAGVSQTPSNKVTEKGKYVELRCDPISGHTALYWYRQSLGQGPEFLIYFQGTGAADDSGLPNDRFFAVRPEGSVSTLKIQRTERGDSAVYLCASSFRGSYEQYFGPGTRLTVT.

In this sample, this clonotype turned up many times. A junction end diverges from the germline sequence, so it may reflect a read error. The rearrangement links TRBV7-7 to TRBJ2-5; D is unclear. This CDR3 is built from 12 residues. Germline loops: CDR1 SSHAT, CDR2 FNYEAQ (reference sequence). Here the CDR3 DNA reads TGTGCTAGCAGCTTGGCAGTCGAGACCCAGTACTTC. Protein product: CASSLAVETQYF. Supplemented by reference TRBV7-7 and TRBJ2-5, the full variable domain reads GAGVSQSPRYKVTKRGQDVTLRCDPISSHATLYWYQQALGQGPEFLTYFNYEAQPDKSGLPSDRFSAERPEGSISTLTIQRTEQRDSAMYRCASSLAVETQYFGPGTRLLVL.

V and J are TRBV2 and TRBJ2-2; 7 nucleotides line up with TRBD2. V trimming: 5 bases; J trimming: 0 bases; junction bases outside the gene matches: 3. The germline gives CDR1 SNHLY, CDR2 FYNNEI. The CDR3 runs to 15 residues. CDR3 sequence reads: CASSLTSSNTGELFF. In nucleotides, the CDR3 is TGTGCCAGCAGTTTGACTAGCTCGAACACCGGGGAGCTGTTTTTT.

The chain has TRBV7-2 and TRBJ2-7; TRBD2 matches 7 bases. CDR3 size: 14 residues. Looked up from germline, CDR1 is SGHTA and CDR2 is FQGNSA. With V trimmed by 2 bases and J by 4 bases, 5 bases remained unmatched. This chain's CDR3 is CASSLIWGGYEQYF. The CDR3 region has the DNA TGTGCCAGCAGCTTAATCTGGGGGGGGTACGAGCAGTACTTC.

The gene calls are TRBV20-1 and TRBJ1-1; D possibly corresponds to TRBD1 (5 bases). V lost 1 base and J 1 base, leaving 19 bases between the germline ends. Germline V gene sequence: CDR1 DFQATT, CDR2 SNEGSKA (reference sequence). The CDR3 consists of 17 residues. The CDR3 here is CSARGPGTASWNTEAFF. The CDR3 nucleotides are TGCAGTGCTAGAGGTCCAGGGACCGCCTCCTGGAACACTGAAGCTTTCTTT.

The chain uses TRBV7-8 and TRBJ2-7; the D gene is possibly TRBD2 (7 bases). Per germline, CDR1 SGHVS and CDR2 FQNEAQ. The V gene lost 5 bases and the J gene lost 1 base, with 15 bases spanning the gap. This CDR3 region has 15 residues. The chain's CDR3 is CASSGGAIQSYEQYF. The CDR3 DNA sequence: TGTGCCAGCAGCGGGGGGGCGATACAGTCCTACGAGCAGTACTTC.

The gene calls are TRBV2 and TRBJ2-6; no firm D call. The CDR3 runs 15 residues. V dropped 4 bases and J dropped 0 bases, with 7 bases sitting between them. Germline V gene data show CDR1 as SNHLY and CDR2 as FYNNEI. The CDR3 sequence is CASSADGSGANVLTF. The CDR3, as DNA: TGTGCCAGCAGTGCCGACGGCTCTGGGGCCAACGTCCTGACTTTC.

V gene TRBV24-1 combines with J gene TRBJ1-2; D is uncertain. The CDR3 totals 15 residues. The V end was cut by 4 bases, the J end by 4 bases, with 15 bases between. CDR1 is KGHDR and CDR2 is SFDVKD in the germline V gene. The CDR3 sequence is CATSDRTGLGYGYTF. The CDR3 DNA reads TGTGCCACCAGTGACAGGACTGGCCTTGGCTATGGCTACACCTTC.

This chain connects TRBV7-9 to TRBJ1-1; no definite D call. V was cut by 4 bases and J by 8 bases, with 11 bases left in between. CDR1 and CDR2 (germline): SEHNR, FQNEAQ (reference sequence). CDR3 length equals 12 residues. The CDR3 DNA sequence: TGTGCCAGCAGCTCTGGAAGTGAGGAAGCTTTCTTT. Its translation: CASSSGSEEAFF.

The chain links TRBV25-1 to TRBJ2-7; D remains unclear. The CDR3 is 13 amino acids. Germline lookup yields CDR1 MGHDK and CDR2 SYGVNS. V was cut by 6 bases and J by 2 bases, with 11 bases left in between. The CDR3 coding sequence is TGTGCCAGCAGCATCGGGTTAACCTACGAGCAGTACTTC. Translation gives CASSIGLTYEQYF.

This clonotype was detected only a few times. This chain joins TRBV6-5 and TRBJ1-6; tentative D call: TRBD1 (6 bases). Germline lookup yields CDR1 MNHEY and CDR2 SVGAGI. The CDR3 has 13 residues. V was pared by 8 bases and J by 6 bases, with 11 bases between. CDR3 sequence (DNA): TGTGCCAGCCACGGGGGGCCTAATTCACCCCTCCACTTT. This sequence encodes CASHGGPNSPLHF.

Worth noting for this clonotype: This CDR3 is missing its conserved last phenylalanine or tryptophan, likely due to a read error. The chain combines TRBV20-1 with TRBJ1-2; 7 bases are a match to TRBD1. V shed 6 bases and J 8 bases; nucleotides not matched to a gene: 9. The CDR3 loop spans 12 amino acids. Germline V CDR1 and CDR2: DFQATT, SNEGSKA (reference sequence). This CDR3 is CSALGQADGYTL. The CDR3 DNA sequence: TGCAGTGCCCTTGGACAGGCGGACGGCTACACCCTC.

This sequence joins TRBV19 and TRBJ1-5; D may be TRBD1 (6 bases). The CDR3 extends over 15 amino acids. Trimming shortened V by 7 bases and J by 3 bases, and 16 bases separated the two germline ends. From germline, CDR1 is LNHDA and CDR2 SQIVND (reference sequence). The CDR3, as DNA: TGTGCCAGTAATAACCGGGACACGTTCAATCAGCCCCAGCATTTT. Its protein product is CASNNRDTFNQPQHF. The complete variable domain, with remaining parts taken from reference TRBV19 and TRBJ1-5, reads DGGITQSPKYLFRKEGQNVTLSCEQNLNHDAMYWYRQDPGQGLRLIYYSQIVNDFQKGDIAEGYSVSREKKESFPLTVTSAQKNPTAFYLCASNNRDTFNQPQHFGDGTRLSIL.

This clonotype was detected a few times. The rearrangement links TRBV7-9 to TRBJ2-7; no reliable D call. Germline V gene data show CDR1 as SEHNR and CDR2 as FQNEAQ (reference sequence). V shed 5 bases and J shed 5 bases, with 28 bases lying between them. The CDR3 is 18 residues long. The CDR3 DNA follows: TGTGCCAGCAGCCGACGGGCTCCCAGCGATTCGATCCAACACGAGCAGTACTTC. This gives the protein CASSRRAPSDSIQHEQYF.

This chain joins TRBV25-1 and TRBJ1-3; no clear D gene. The germline gives CDR1 MGHDK, CDR2 SYGVNS. The CDR3 is 15 amino acids. Trimming cost V 7 bases and J 0 bases, with 13 bases left between them. The CDR3 DNA reads TGTGCCAGCACGCATGGTAAGAACTCTGGAAACACCATATATTTT. This sequence encodes CASTHGKNSGNTIYF.

Ten or more counts support this clonotype. The J gene is TRBJ2-1, the V gene TRBV19; 7 bases map to TRBD2. V shed 3 bases, J shed 4 bases, and the junction held 15 bases outside the gene matches. There are 18 residues in the CDR3. The germline V gene encodes CDR1 LNHDA and CDR2 SQIVND (reference sequence). The DNA for the CDR3 is TGTGCCAGTAGTATGGGCTATGCGGGGCGGGGGAAGTACAATGAGCAGTTCTTC. This codes for CASSMGYAGRGKYNEQFF.

The gene calls are TRBV2 and TRBJ2-3; D is perhaps TRBD1 (6 bases). CDR1 SNHLY and CDR2 FYNNEI come from the germline V gene. Trimming removed 8 bases at V and 4 bases at J, with 28 bases between. The CDR3 contains 18 residues. The CDR3 region is CASHSRAGESGPADTQYF. The CDR3 DNA reads TGTGCCAGCCATTCAAGGGCAGGGGAATCGGGGCCAGCAGATACGCAGTATTTT.

In this sample, this clonotype turned up many times. The V call is TRBV5-8, the J call TRBJ2-6, with D possibly TRBD2 on 7 matching bases. There are 18 residues in the CDR3. Germline V gene data show CDR1 as SGHTS and CDR2 as YDEGEE. Trimming pared 2 bases from V and 0 bases from J, leaving 15 bases between. CDR3 region: CASSFWRGPTSGANVLTF. The CDR3 nucleotides read TGTGCCAGCAGCTTTTGGCGGGGGCCTACCTCTGGGGCCAACGTCCTGACTTTC.

As DNA, the CDR3 is TGCAGCGTCACAGATACGCAGTATTTT. It translates to CSVTDTQYF. The chain is built from TRBV29-1 and TRBJ2-3; D unresolved. Germline loops: CDR1 SQVTM, CDR2 ANQGSEA. The CDR3 runs to 9 residues. Trimming took 6 bases from V and 2 from J, leaving 0 bases between them.

This clonotype was observed at least ten times. The V gene is TRBV7-2, the J gene TRBJ2-3; D is undetermined. The CDR3 is made up of 16 amino acids. V lost 3 bases and J 4 bases, leaving 17 bases between the germline ends. Germline CDR1 and CDR2: SGHTA and FQGNSA. This CDR3 is CASSFRLVAVADTQYF. CDR3 DNA sequence: TGTGCCAGCAGCTTTAGGTTGGTAGCAGTGGCAGATACGCAGTATTTT.

V is TRBV12-5 and J is TRBJ2-6; possible D gene TRBD2, 5 bases. The CDR3 sequence is 16 residues long. V shed 7 bases and J shed 4 bases, with 17 bases lying between them. Germline V lookup: CDR1 LGHNT, CDR2 FRNRAP. CDR3 nucleotides: TGTGCTAGTGCCAGCAGACGGGGAGCAGGGGCCAACGTCCTGACTTTC. This encodes CASASRRGAGANVLTF. The variable domain in full, completed from reference TRBV12-5 and TRBJ2-6, reads DARVTQTPRHKVTEMGQEVTMRCQPILGHNTVFWYRQTMMQGLELLAYFRNRAPLDDSGMPKDRFSAEMPDATLATLKIQPSEPRDSAVYFCASASRRGAGANVLTFGAGSRLTVL.

The chain has TRBV24-1 and TRBJ2-3; tentatively, D is TRBD1 (6 bases). Germline V gene lookup returns CDR1 KGHDR and CDR2 SFDVKD. The CDR3 is made up of 14 amino acids. Trimming cost V 9 bases and J 2 bases, with 14 bases left between them. CDR3 DNA sequence: TGTGCCACCTCCTTGGGACACCTCACAGATACGCAGTATTTT. It encodes CATSLGHLTDTQYF.